This T cell receptor beta chain was identified during a study of chemoradiotherapy in HPV16-positive cancers. General study findings and limits: Only a couple of HPV16-positive patients supplied the functional HPV-specificity definition.

A word on this clone: The antigen is undetermined.

Only in-frame clones appear in the TCRdb table, and some are missing; sequencing was by immunoSEQ multiplex PCR. The sample consists of several thousand clones, more than 75% of them appearing once. This CDR3 region has 14 residues. Germline V lookup: CDR1 SGHVS, CDR2 FNYEAQ. Trimming cost V 6 bases and J 5 bases; bases outside gene matches: 8. The genes are TRBV7-6 and TRBJ1-1; 8 bases fit TRBD1. The origin of this receptor is a human donor with HPV-associated anogenital cancer. This sample comprised tumor tissue, obtained from a patient who underwent chemoradiotherapy. The CDR3 spells CASSERTGRTEAFF. Here the CDR3 DNA reads TGTGCCAGCAGTGAAAGGACAGGGCGTACTGAAGCTTTCTTT.